This T cell receptor (beta chain) was sequenced for a study of control samples from healthy donors and cancer patients. The junction had 6 bases not matched to a gene; V was cut back by 3 bases and J by 1 base. This CDR3 spans 16 amino acids. Germline lookup yields CDR1 SEHNR and CDR2 FQNEAQ (reference sequence). Measured with immunoSEQ multiplex PCR; TCRdb has only the in-frame clones, and not every one. The table has about 93,000 clones, about 88% seen once. This clone was found once. The chain couples TRBV7-9 to TRBJ1-1; 9 nucleotides align to TRBD1. Sequencing was performed on blood. The TCR originated in a woman in her seventies in good health. The DNA of the CDR3 is TGTGCCAGCAGCTTTCCAAAGACAGGGGGGAACACTGAAGCTTTCTTT. Protein product: CASSFPKTGGNTEAFF. Variable domain in full (rest from reference TRBV7-9 and TRBJ1-1): DTGVSQNPRHKITKRGQNVTFRCDPISEHNRLYWYRQTLGQGPEFLTYFQNEAQLEKSRLLSDRFSAERPKGSFSTLEIQRTEQGDSAMYLCASSFPKTGGNTEAFFGQGTRLTVV.